This entry concerns a single T cell receptor (beta chain). The data derive from a study of OX40 agonist ivuxolimab in advanced cancers. About the study: The patients got ivuxolimab, which is an agonistic anti-OX40 (CD134) antibody. Among those treated, three patients had partial responses, one with hepatocellular carcinoma and two with cutaneous melanoma.

TCRdb's copy holds only in-frame clones and misses some; the assay was immunoSEQ multiplex PCR. The table has 25,000 to 35,000 clones, 74% seen once. V was cut by 5 bases and J by 7 bases, with 14 bases left in between. Per germline, CDR1 SGHTA and CDR2 FQGNSA. CDR3 length: 13 amino acids. This specimen was CD4+ or CD8+ T cells sorted from blood, taken in a trial of the OX40 agonist ivuxolimab. The chain joins TRBV7-2 to TRBJ1-1; a weak D match, TRBD1 (5 bases). The source of this sequence is an adult with an advanced solid tumor such as melanoma, head and neck, liver or kidney cancer. This CDR3 reads CASSPWGDHEAFF. The CDR3, as DNA: TGTGCCAGCAGCCCCTGGGGGGACCATGAAGCTTTCTTT.